A single sample gave rise to the 10 T cell receptor beta chains below, sequenced in a study of siplizumab effects on memory and regulatory T cells. Only in-frame clones appear in the TCRdb table, and some are missing; sequencing was by immunoSEQ multiplex PCR. The sample carries about 110,000 clones, 80% to 95% recorded once. Sequencing was carried out using CD4+ T cells sorted from blood. These TCRs come from a human donor in good health.

V and J are TRBV5-1 and TRBJ2-5; D perhaps matches TRBD2 (6 bases). The CDR3 runs 15 residues. V dropped 0 bases and J dropped 5 bases, with 14 bases sitting between them. CDR1 is SGHRS, CDR2 YFSETQ, per germline. CDR3 coding DNA: TGCGCCAGCAGCTTGGAGTGGGGGGAAGGGGAGACCCAGTACTTC. Its translation is CASSLEWGEGETQYF.

This rearrangement joins TRBV5-1 to TRBJ2-1, with TRBD2 matching 8 bases. This CDR3 spans 17 amino acids. The ends lost 0 bases at V and 7 bases at J; junction bases unmatched: 12. Germline V gene lookup returns CDR1 SGHRS and CDR2 YFSETQ. In nucleotides, the CDR3 is TGCGCCAGCAGCTTGGAGCCAGCGGGAGAATCGGGTAATGAGCAGTTCTTC. Translated: CASSLEPAGESGNEQFF.

The V and J genes are TRBV20-1 and TRBJ1-1; no firm D call. Germline CDR1 reads DFQATT; CDR2 reads SNEGSKA (reference sequence). This CDR3 contains 11 residues. This CDR3 is CSGDKNTEAFF. CDR3 nucleotide sequence: TGCAGCGGAGACAAGAACACTGAAGCTTTCTTT.

The count of this clone is one. The chain combines TRBV9 with TRBJ2-5; no reliable D call. The CDR3 has 14 amino acids. From germline, CDR1 is SGDLS and CDR2 YYNGEE. The V end was cut by 0 bases, the J end by 5 bases, with 11 bases between. In DNA, the CDR3 is TGTGCCAGCAGCGTAGCTGATAGGGTTGAGACCCAGTACTTC. Protein sequence: CASSVADRVETQYF.

This clone was detected only once. The chain combines TRBV9 with TRBJ1-6, with D perhaps TRBD1 (5 bases). The CDR3 is made up of 17 amino acids. The V gene's germline CDR1 is SGDLS and CDR2 YYNGEE. Between the trimmed V and J ends, which lost 0 bases and 7 bases, there was a span of 17 bases. DNA of the CDR3: TGTGCCAGCAGCGTAGCTGGGCAGGGTGGAGGGAATTCACCCCTCCACTTT. It codes for CASSVAGQGGGNSPLHF.

The rearrangement joins TRBV2 to TRBJ1-5; D is perhaps TRBD1 (5 bases). V was shortened by 6 bases and J by 6 bases, with 15 bases between the two germline ends. Germline CDR1 and CDR2: SNHLY and FYNNEI. The CDR3 spans 14 residues. The CDR3 protein is CASRGGGGSQPQHF. CDR3 nucleotide sequence: TGTGCCAGCAGGGGGGGTGGGGGGTCTCAGCCCCAGCATTTT.

The chain has TRBV5-1 and TRBJ1-1; maybe TRBD1 (5 bases). Germline lookup yields CDR1 SGHRS and CDR2 YFSETQ. Trimming removed 5 bases from V and 1 base from J, with 12 bases in between. This CDR3 spans 14 amino acids. This CDR3 is CASSWGVANTEAFF. DNA for the CDR3: TGCGCCAGCAGTTGGGGGGTTGCGAACACTGAAGCTTTCTTT.

This sequence joins TRBV11-2 and TRBJ2-1; 7 positions match TRBD2. Per germline, CDR1 SGHAT and CDR2 FQNNGV. V shed 0 bases, J shed 9 bases, and the junction held 8 bases outside the gene matches. The CDR3 sequence is 15 residues long. The CDR3 bases are TGTGCCAGCAGCTTAGACGGACTAGGTGTTATTGAGCAGTTCTTC. Translated: CASSLDGLGVIEQFF.

As for this clone: The same CDR3 is also encoded by other DNA sequences in this sample. The V and J genes are TRBV20-1 and TRBJ1-1; 7 bases are shared with TRBD1. The junction had 3 bases not matched to a gene; V was cut back by 6 bases and J by 5 bases. The CDR3 is 11 residues long. Per germline, CDR1 DFQATT and CDR2 SNEGSKA (reference sequence). The CDR3 bases are TGCAGTGCCAACAGGGGAACTGAAGCTTTCTTT. As protein: CSANRGTEAFF.

The chain employs TRBV10-3 and TRBJ2-5; D remains unclear. Germline V gene sequence: CDR1 ENHRY, CDR2 SYGVKD. The V and J ends lost 10 bases and 2 bases respectively, with 14 bases between them. The CDR3 covers 13 residues. CDR3 DNA: TGTGCCACCCGTCCTACTCTACAAGAGACCCAGTACTTC. Residues: CATRPTLQETQYF.